The 25 T cell receptor beta chains below all came from one sample that was sequenced in a study of T and B cells in COVID-19 patients. Blood genomic DNA input for TRB amplification was 250-500 ng. Multiplex PCR with BIOMED2 TRB-A/B primer pools amplified TRB rearrangements. TCRdb passed the multiplex PCR reads through MiXCR, listing each CDR3 protein once. The sample lists 4,000 to 5,500 distinct CDR3 sequences; roughly 27% were seen once. Sequences were obtained from blood. Receptor source: a human donor with active COVID-19.

The table lists this clonotype with a few counts. This chain joins TRBV19 and TRBJ1-2, with D possibly being TRBD1 (6 bases). Germline lookup yields CDR1 LNHDA and CDR2 SQIVND (reference sequence). The CDR3 contains 14 residues. Trimming cost V 3 bases and J 4 bases, with 12 bases left between them. For the CDR3, the DNA is TGTGCCAGTAGTATTTCCGGGACATCCTATGGCTACACCTTC. It yields the protein CASSISGTSYGYTF.

This clonotype is a singleton in its sample. A read error may be the cause here, since a much bigger clone is one base away. The chain recombines TRBV27 with TRBJ2-7, with D maybe TRBD1 (6 bases). Between the trimmed V and J ends, which lost 3 bases and 12 bases, there was a span of 27 bases. The CDR3 is 16 residues long. Looked up from germline, CDR1 is MNHEY and CDR2 is SMNVEV (reference sequence). CDR3 amino acids: CASSLGATQGSMGLYF. In nucleotides, the CDR3 is TGTGCCAGCAGTTTGGGGGCAACTCAGGGGTCTATGGGGCTGTACTTC.

Only a few counts were recorded for this clonotype. The J gene is TRBJ2-1, the V gene TRBV10-3; possibly TRBD1 or TRBD2 for D (6 bases each). This CDR3 spans 16 amino acids. V lost 4 bases and J lost 8, with 21 bases in between. CDR1 and CDR2 from the germline V gene are ENHRY and SYGVKD. CDR3 sequence: CAISGDWTVGVDEQFF. In DNA, the CDR3 is TGTGCCATCAGTGGGGACTGGACAGTTGGGGTCGATGAGCAGTTCTTC.

The V and J genes are TRBV10-3 and TRBJ2-7; 8 bases map to TRBD1. The CDR3 has 14 residues. V gave up 7 bases and J gave up 7 bases; unmatched junction bases: 12. The germline CDR1 and CDR2 sequences are ENHRY and SYGVKD. CDR3 loop: CAITTGGPGGEQYF. CDR3 coding DNA: TGTGCCATCACCACAGGGGGTCCTGGGGGGGAGCAGTACTTC.

This clonotype was observed a few times. A junction boundary mismatches the germline segment, possibly from a read error. This rearrangement joins TRBV4-3 to TRBJ2-1; tentative D call: TRBD1 (5 bases). The V gene's germline CDR1 is LGHNA and CDR2 YSLEER. The CDR3 is 14 residues long. The CDR3 nucleotides read TGTGCCAGCAGCCAAGAGAAGGGGTATGGTGAGCAGTTCTTC. Its translation: CASSQEKGYGEQFF.

In its sample, this clonotype is medium-sized. The chain is built from TRBV19 and TRBJ2-7; 10 nucleotides agree with TRBD1. Per germline, CDR1 LNHDA and CDR2 SQIVND (reference sequence). Trimming took 5 bases from V and 2 from J; bases not matched to a gene: 9. This CDR3 contains 16 residues. CDR3 bases: TGTGCCAGTAGTTCACTACCGGGACAGGGGACCTACGAGCAGTACTTC. This gives the protein CASSSLPGQGTYEQYF.

By sample share, this clonotype is medium-sized. Relative to the germline gene, one junction end is altered; a read error may explain this. This chain connects TRBV19 to TRBJ2-1; unclear D gene. Per the germline V gene, CDR1 is LNHDA and CDR2 is SQIVND (reference sequence). This CDR3 contains 15 residues. Here the CDR3 DNA reads TGTGCCAGTAGTATCCAGACGATCTCCCACAATGAGCAGTTCTTC. Encoded protein: CASSIQTISHNEQFF.

This clonotype came up a few times. The chain is built from TRBV6-5 and TRBJ1-2; 9 positions match TRBD1. Trimming cost V 10 bases and J 9 bases; bases outside gene matches: 15. The CDR3 runs 14 residues. Germline lookup yields CDR1 MNHEY and CDR2 SVGAGI. CDR3 nucleotide sequence: TGTGCCACGTCGACAGGGGGTGATTCGGGAAGCTACACCTTC. Amino acid sequence: CATSTGGDSGSYTF.

This clonotype turned up a few times. CDR3 DNA sequence: TGCGCCAGCAGCCTAGGACAGGGCCACTACGAGCAGTACTTC. Translating it yields CASSLGQGHYEQYF. This rearrangement joins TRBV5-1 to TRBJ2-7; 8 bases align to TRBD1. Germline CDR1 SGHRS, CDR2 YFSETQ. The CDR3 is made up of 14 amino acids. Trimming at V came to 4 bases and at J to 3 bases, leaving 6 bases not matched to a gene.

This clonotype was observed a handful of times. V usage is TRBV7-9 and J usage is TRBJ2-1, with TRBD2 identical over 11 bases. The CDR3 has 15 residues. The junction had 6 bases not matched to a gene; V was cut back by 9 bases and J by 2 bases. Germline V gene sequence: CDR1 SEHNR, CDR2 FQNEAQ (reference sequence). Written as DNA, the CDR3 is TGTGCCAGTTCGACTAGCGGGGCAACCTACAATGAGCAGTTCTTC. It encodes CASSTSGATYNEQFF.

CDR3 sequence (DNA): TGTGCCAGCAGCAGAAGCATGAACACTGAAGCTTTCTTT. It codes for CASSRSMNTEAFF. The chain couples TRBV7-2 to TRBJ1-1; D is unresolved. CDR3 length equals 13 residues. Germline CDR1 reads SGHTA; CDR2 reads FQGNSA. The germline V and J ends were trimmed by 5 bases and 0 bases, with 7 bases remaining between them.

This clonotype is deemed medium-sized (0.01 to 0.1%). CDR3 sequence reads: CASSFKAGTGGELFF. CDR3 nucleotide sequence: TGTGCCAGCAGTTTCAAGGCTGGGACTGGCGGGGAGCTGTTTTTT. The chain links TRBV27 to TRBJ2-2, with a possible D match to TRBD2 (6 bases). Germline V CDR1 and CDR2: MNHEY, SMNVEV (reference sequence). The CDR3 totals 15 residues. V gave up 3 bases and J gave up 7 bases, with 15 bases separating them.

This clonotype is judged medium-sized. This sequence joins TRBV19 and TRBJ1-2, with TRBD1 as a possible D gene (5 bases). This CDR3 region has 16 residues. Germline V CDR1 and CDR2: LNHDA, SQIVND (reference sequence). The V gene lost 2 bases and the J gene lost 0 bases, with 13 bases spanning the gap. Here the CDR3 reads CASSIRDRIANYGYTF. The CDR3 coding sequence is TGTGCCAGTAGTATACGGGACCGGATAGCTAACTATGGCTACACCTTC.

This clonotype ranks as medium-sized (0.01 to 0.1%). V usage is TRBV27 and J usage is TRBJ2-7, with TRBD2 identical over 14 bases. Germline V lookup: CDR1 MNHEY, CDR2 SMNVEV (reference sequence). Unmatched junction bases numbered 10, after V lost 5 bases and J lost 7 bases. The CDR3 runs 16 residues. The CDR3 DNA is TGTGCCAGCAGTCGACTAGCGGGAGGGCCCAGGGGGGAGCAGTACTTC. It codes for CASSRLAGGPRGEQYF.

A remark on this clonotype: A much bigger clone sits one base away, suggesting this may be a read error. The V gene is TRBV10-3, the J gene TRBJ2-6; D unresolved. V lost 3 bases, J lost 4 bases, and 4 bases lay in between. Germline V CDR1 and CDR2: ENHRY, SYGVKD. The CDR3 length is 13 residues. CDR3 amino acids: CAISDGGANVLTF. The CDR3 nucleotides read TGTGCCATCAGTGACGGGGGGGCCAACGTCCTGACTTTC.

This clonotype was observed a handful of times. This sequence joins TRBV7-2 and TRBJ2-3; D remains unclear. The CDR3 covers 14 residues. CDR1 is SGHTA and CDR2 is FQGNSA in the germline V gene. V lost 3 bases and J 0 bases, leaving 7 bases between the germline ends. The CDR3 DNA sequence: TGTGCCAGCAGCTTCCAGATGAGCACAGATACGCAGTATTTT. It is translated as CASSFQMSTDTQYF.

This clonotype is classed as medium-sized (0.01 to 0.1%). The gene calls are TRBV6-1 and TRBJ2-1; tentatively, D is TRBD1 or TRBD2 (6 bases each). Trimming shortened V by 3 bases and J by 8 bases, and 11 bases separated the two germline ends. Germline V gene data show CDR1 as MNHNS and CDR2 as SASEGT. This CDR3 region has 13 residues. CDR3 in amino acids: CASSERGADEQFF. In DNA, the CDR3 is TGTGCCAGCAGTGAGAGGGGGGCCGATGAGCAGTTCTTC.

Sample share makes this clonotype medium-sized. The CDR3 DNA reads TGTGCCAGCAGTTACTCGGCAGCCGGGGCACCCCTCCACTTT. It codes for CASSYSAAGAPLHF. V is TRBV6-6 and J is TRBJ1-6, with no clear D. V was trimmed by 0 bases and J by 11 bases, leaving 11 bases between them. CDR3 size: 14 residues. Germline CDR1 and CDR2: MNHNY and SVGAGI (reference sequence).

This clonotype was detected a few times. The chain couples TRBV6-5 to TRBJ1-4; 8 bases agree with TRBD1. Germline-derived CDR1 and CDR2 are MNHEY and SVGAGI. The CDR3 runs 19 residues. V was pared by 6 bases and J by 2 bases, with 17 bases of the junction left unmatched. The CDR3 is CASSSLGQGYRSTNEKLFF. CDR3 coding DNA: TGTGCCAGCAGCTCCCTCGGACAGGGTTATAGGTCGACTAATGAAAAACTGTTTTTT.

V and J are TRBV29-1 and TRBJ2-7, with 12 bases aligning to TRBD2. V trimming: 0 bases; J trimming: 4 bases; junction bases outside the gene matches: 7. Germline V gives CDR1 SQVTM, CDR2 ANQGSEA. The CDR3 is 16 residues long. This chain's CDR3 is CSVEDGLAGRRYEQYF. CDR3 bases: TGCAGCGTTGAAGATGGACTAGCGGGGAGAAGGTACGAGCAGTACTTC.

V gene TRBV6-4 combines with J gene TRBJ2-1; 11 bases map to TRBD1. The germline V gene encodes CDR1 MRHNA and CDR2 SNTAGT. Unmatched junction bases numbered 6, after V lost 5 bases and J lost 6 bases. The CDR3 runs 15 residues. The CDR3 nucleotides are TGTGCCAGCAGTTCTGACGGGACAGGGGGCAATGAGCAGTTCTTC. Its protein is CASSSDGTGGNEQFF.

The chain uses TRBV7-6 and TRBJ1-1, with TRBD1 as a possible D gene (5 bases). From germline, CDR1 is SGHVS and CDR2 FNYEAQ. The CDR3 loop spans 14 amino acids. V was cut by 1 base and J by 4 bases, with 10 bases left in between. CDR3 loop: CASSLGGAGTEAFF. The CDR3 DNA sequence: TGTGCCAGCAGCTTAGGGGGCGCCGGCACTGAAGCTTTCTTT.

Concerning this clonotype: A much larger clone lies a single base off, so this may be a read error. The chain uses TRBV5-6 and TRBJ2-1; 8 nucleotides line up with TRBD1. The CDR3 is 18 residues long. Germline values: CDR1 SGHDT, CDR2 YYEEEE. Germline trimming cut 2 bases from V and 3 bases from J; bases unmatched to any gene: 13. The CDR3 sequence: CASSFMGQASNFYNEQFF. The CDR3 DNA follows: TGTGCCAGCAGCTTTATGGGACAGGCATCCAACTTCTACAATGAGCAGTTCTTC.

This clonotype is large in the sample. The V gene is TRBV29-1, the J gene TRBJ2-1; 7 bases are a match to TRBD2. This CDR3 has 14 amino acids. Germline V CDR1 and CDR2: SQVTM, ANQGSEA. With V trimmed by 3 bases and J by 7 bases, 9 bases remained unmatched. Here the CDR3 reads CSVDPAGSGNEQFF. DNA of the CDR3: TGCAGCGTTGATCCAGCGGGATCTGGGAATGAGCAGTTCTTC.

This clonotype was counted between two and nine times. The gene calls are TRBV11-2 and TRBJ2-2; D remains ambiguous. Germline CDR1 reads SGHAT; CDR2 reads FQNNGV. V was cut by 5 bases and J by 4 bases, with 2 bases left in between. The CDR3 is 11 amino acids. Here the CDR3 reads CASSRTGELFF. The CDR3 nucleotides are TGTGCCAGCAGCCGCACCGGGGAGCTGTTTTTT.